This is a list of T cell receptor beta chains from one sample in a study of T-cell reconstitution after alpha-beta-depleted transplantation in children. TCRdb itself ran the PCR reads through MiXCR, one entry per CDR3 protein. Among about 110,000 distinct CDR3 sequences, about 6% were seen once, and the ten largest hold approximately 23%. Here the sequenced sample was PBMCs, mostly from graft donor cells, taken 360 days after TCRalphabeta/CD19-depleted stem cell transplant. The receptors were sampled from a male patient aged 2-15 years who had a stem cell transplant for acute lymphoblastic leukemia, so the T cells may come from the graft donor. CDR3s include the opening cysteine and the closing phenylalanine or tryptophan. The order of the fields is D gene, V gene, clone size, J gene, CDR3 DNA, CDR3 protein. D genes are given only for firm matches. Size is stated for part of the rows, as once, few or many counts, or as a class when the clone is expanded.

D: NA; V: TRBV5-1; size: many; J: TRBJ2-7; DNA: TGCGCCAGCAGCTGGTCGACAGGCACCTACGAGCAGTACTTC; CDR3: CASSWSTGTYEQYF
D: TRBD2; V: TRBV9; size: many; J: TRBJ2-4; DNA: TGTGCCAGCAGCGTAGGCGGGGGTATAGCCAAAAACATTCAGTACTTC; CDR3: CASSVGGGIAKNIQYF
D: NA; V: TRBV27; size: many; J: TRBJ2-7; DNA: TGTGCCACTTCCCAAGCTGAGTACTACGAGCAGTACTTC; CDR3: CATSQAEYYEQYF
D: NA; V: TRBV28; size: NA; J: TRBJ2-2; DNA: TGTGCCAGCAGTTGGGCCCCGAACACCGGGGAGCTGTTTTTT; CDR3: CASSWAPNTGELFF
D: NA; V: TRBV20-1; size: many; J: TRBJ2-1; DNA: TGCAGTGCTAGAGGTGGTTGGCCGGGCTCCTACAATGAGCAGTTCTTC; CDR3: CSARGGWPGSYNEQFF
D: TRBD1; V: TRBV29-1; size: many; J: TRBJ1-2; DNA: TGCAGCGTGGCAGGGGGTAACTATGGCTACACCTTC; CDR3: CSVAGGNYGYTF
D: TRBD2; V: TRBV7-2; size: medium-sized; J: TRBJ2-7; DNA: TGTGCCAGCAGCTGGGGGACTAGCGAGTCCTACGAGCAGTACTTC; CDR3: CASSWGTSESYEQYF
D: NA; V: TRBV2; size: many; J: TRBJ1-2; DNA: TGTGCCAGCAGCGCTCTCATCGAGACACATCCTAACTATGGCTACACCTTC; CDR3: CASSALIETHPNYGYTF
D: NA; V: TRBV28; size: many; J: TRBJ2-1; DNA: TGTGCCAGCAGACCCTCGACCGTTGTACAGCAGTTCTTC; CDR3: CASRPSTVVQQFF
D: NA; V: TRBV29-1; size: many; J: TRBJ2-6; DNA: TGCAGCGTTGACACCCCCTCTGGGGCCAACGTCCTGACTTTC; CDR3: CSVDTPSGANVLTF
D: NA; V: TRBV9; size: NA; J: TRBJ2-5; DNA: TGTGCCAGCAGCGTAGCTGGGGGGGCTGGAGAGACCCAGTACTTC; CDR3: CASSVAGGAGETQYF
D: NA; V: TRBV7-8; size: many; J: TRBJ2-7; DNA: TGTGCCAGCAGCTTAGCCAGGGCTTCCTACGAGCAGTACTTC; CDR3: CASSLARASYEQYF
D: NA; V: TRBV15; size: many; J: TRBJ1-5; DNA: TGTGCCACCACGGCAAAGGCCAATCAGCCCCAGCATTTT; CDR3: CATTAKANQPQHF
D: NA; V: TRBV30; size: few; J: TRBJ2-7; DNA: TGTGCCTGTCAGTCCCGGGGGTACGAGCAGTACTTC; CDR3: CACQSRGYEQYF
D: NA; V: TRBV4-3; size: many; J: TRBJ2-2; DNA: TGCGCCAGCAGCCCGGGCATAATCACCGGGGAGCTGTTTTTT; CDR3: CASSPGIITGELFF
D: TRBD1; V: TRBV11-2; size: NA; J: TRBJ2-3; DNA: TGTGCCAGCAGCTTTCGACAGGGGGCTAATGGCTATCGCCCGAAGAATACGCAGTATTTT; CDR3: CASSFRQGANGYRPKNTQYF
D: NA; V: TRBV30; size: few; J: TRBJ1-1; DNA: TGTGCCTGGGCCTGGGACACTGAAGCTTTCTTT; CDR3: CAWAWDTEAFF
D: TRBD1; V: TRBV19; size: few; J: TRBJ1-1; DNA: TGTGCCAGTAGTATGGCAGGGGGTGAAGCTTTCTTT; CDR3: CASSMAGGEAFF
D: TRBD2; V: TRBV9; size: many; J: TRBJ2-1; DNA: TGTGCCAGCAGCGTAGGCGGGGGGGCCTACAATGAGCAGTTCTTC; CDR3: CASSVGGGAYNEQFF
D: TRBD2; V: TRBV20-1; size: many; J: TRBJ2-1; DNA: TGCAGTGCTAACCCCGGGACTAGCGGATCCAATGAGCAGTTCTTC; CDR3: CSANPGTSGSNEQFF
D: NA; V: TRBV4-3; size: few; J: TRBJ2-7; DNA: TGCGCCAGCAGCCATATTCTGGACTATAGAGGGTACGAGCAGTACTTC; CDR3: CASSHILDYRGYEQYF
D: NA; V: TRBV7-9; size: NA; J: TRBJ2-7; DNA: TGTGCCAGCGAGACAGCCTCCTACGAGCAGTACTTC; CDR3: CASETASYEQYF
D: NA; V: TRBV10-3; size: few; J: TRBJ1-2; DNA: TGTGCCATCAGAACCTCCAGAGAGCTTAACTATGGCTACACCTTC; CDR3: CAIRTSRELNYGYTF
D: NA; V: TRBV7-9; size: many; J: TRBJ2-7; DNA: TGTGCCAGCAGCCCCGCTAAGGGGGGCAAGCAGTACTTC; CDR3: CASSPAKGGKQYF
D: NA; V: TRBV5-4; size: few; J: TRBJ2-7; DNA: TGTGCCAGCAGCGCACCGGGACCCCTCGGGTTAGAGCAGTACTTC; CDR3: CASSAPGPLGLEQYF
D: NA; V: TRBV7-9; size: NA; J: TRBJ2-2; DNA: TGTGCCAGCAGTCCGAGGGAGGGGGCGAACACCGGGGAGCTGTTTTTT; CDR3: CASSPREGANTGELFF
D: TRBD2; V: TRBV28; size: few; J: TRBJ2-1; DNA: TGTGCCAGCAGTCCCAGACTAGCGGGGGCCCTCTACAATGAGCAGTTCTTC; CDR3: CASSPRLAGALYNEQFF
D: NA; V: TRBV9; size: many; J: TRBJ2-3; DNA: TGTGCCAGCAGCGCGGCAGATACGCAGTATTTT; CDR3: CASSAADTQYF
D: NA; V: TRBV19; size: many; J: TRBJ1-2; DNA: TGTGCCAGTACGAGACAGGACTATGGCTACACCTTC; CDR3: CASTRQDYGYTF
D: NA; V: TRBV28; size: many; J: TRBJ2-1; DNA: TGTGCCAGCAGTTTGGGTCTACAGTACAATGAGCAGTTCTTC; CDR3: CASSLGLQYNEQFF
D: NA; V: TRBV6-1; size: NA; J: TRBJ1-1; DNA: TGTGCCAGCATTGCAGGGTCAGGGGCTGAAGCTTTCTTT; CDR3: CASIAGSGAEAFF
D: NA; V: TRBV27; size: NA; J: TRBJ2-1; DNA: TGTGCCAGCAGTTGGGGCCTACAGGGAAATGAGCAGTTCTTC; CDR3: CASSWGLQGNEQFF
D: NA; V: TRBV9; size: many; J: TRBJ1-1; DNA: TGTGCCAGCAGCTCCCGACAGTACCTGAACACTGAAGCTTTCTTT; CDR3: CASSSRQYLNTEAFF
D: NA; V: TRBV5-6; size: NA; J: TRBJ1-2; DNA: TGTGCCATGGGCCCCGGGCTCCTCTGCTACACCTTC; CDR3: CAMGPGLLCYTF
D: TRBD1; V: TRBV27; size: many; J: TRBJ1-5; DNA: TGTGCCAGCAGCCGGGACAGGGGGTTTCAGCCCCAGCATTTT; CDR3: CASSRDRGFQPQHF
D: NA; V: TRBV27; size: many; J: TRBJ2-7; DNA: TGTGCCAGCAGTTATACCGGGGTCGAGCAGTACTTC; CDR3: CASSYTGVEQYF
D: NA; V: TRBV19; size: few; J: TRBJ1-1; DNA: TGTGCCAGTAGTATAGATAATCAGGGAAGCACTGAAGCTTTCTTT; CDR3: CASSIDNQGSTEAFF
D: NA; V: TRBV4-2; size: many; J: TRBJ1-2; DNA: TGTGCCAGCAGCCTCTCGGGCCATGGCTACACCTTC; CDR3: CASSLSGHGYTF
D: NA; V: TRBV4-3; size: NA; J: TRBJ1-1; DNA: TGCGCCAGCAGCCAAGAAACCCCCCCGGGACCGATCGAAGCTTTCTTT; CDR3: CASSQETPPGPIEAFF
D: TRBD2; V: TRBV25-1; size: few; J: TRBJ2-2; DNA: TGTGCCAGCAGTGCCCGACTAGCGGGAGAATTCGGGGAGCTGTTTTTT; CDR3: CASSARLAGEFGELFF
D: NA; V: TRBV10-3; size: NA; J: TRBJ1-4; DNA: TGTGCCATCAGTGACGAGGGGCCGGGTGAAAAACTGTTTTTT; CDR3: CAISDEGPGEKLFF
D: TRBD1; V: TRBV6-2/TRBV6-3; size: few; J: TRBJ2-7; DNA: TGTGCCAGCAGTTACGGGACAGGGGGAGGCTACGAGCAGTACTTC; CDR3: CASSYGTGGGYEQYF
D: TRBD1; V: TRBV9; size: NA; J: TRBJ1-1; DNA: TGTGCCAGCAGCGTAGTCAGGGGGGAGAACACTGAAGCTTTCTTT; CDR3: CASSVVRGENTEAFF
D: TRBD2; V: TRBV5-1; size: many; J: TRBJ2-1; DNA: TGCGCCAGCAGCTATAGAGCGGGAGGGCCGATCAATGAGCAGTTCTTC; CDR3: CASSYRAGGPINEQFF
D: NA; V: TRBV30; size: NA; J: TRBJ2-2; DNA: TGTGCCTGGAGTGAGGGCACCGGGGAGCTGTTTTTT; CDR3: CAWSEGTGELFF
D: NA; V: TRBV11-1; size: NA; J: TRBJ2-5; DNA: TGTGCCAGCGAAGACGGTTTTGGCTCGGAGACCCAGTACTTC; CDR3: CASEDGFGSETQYF
D: TRBD1; V: TRBV12-3/TRBV12-4; size: large; J: TRBJ2-5; DNA: TGTGCCAGCAGTTTAATCGGGACAGGGCAAGAGACCCAGTACTTC; CDR3: CASSLIGTGQETQYF
D: NA; V: TRBV6-5; size: NA; J: TRBJ1-2; DNA: TGTGCCAGCAGTTACAGGGTCTGGGAAGGCTACACCTTC; CDR3: CASSYRVWEGYTF
D: NA; V: TRBV7-2; size: many; J: TRBJ2-7; DNA: TGTGCCAGCAGCTTAGGCGGGACGGTTGCCTACGAGCAGTACTTC; CDR3: CASSLGGTVAYEQYF
D: TRBD1; V: TRBV7-8; size: many; J: TRBJ1-1; DNA: TGTGCCAGCAGCCTAGCCGTGAGGGGGCCGAACACTGAAGCTTTCTTT; CDR3: CASSLAVRGPNTEAFF
D: TRBD1; V: TRBV7-2; size: many; J: TRBJ2-7; DNA: TGTGCCAGCAGCTTGTTCAGGGGGCGGGGCGAGCAGTACTTC; CDR3: CASSLFRGRGEQYF
D: NA; V: TRBV6-5; size: few; J: TRBJ2-5; DNA: TGTGCCAGCAGTTACCGACCCAACGGAGAGACCCAGTACTTC; CDR3: CASSYRPNGETQYF